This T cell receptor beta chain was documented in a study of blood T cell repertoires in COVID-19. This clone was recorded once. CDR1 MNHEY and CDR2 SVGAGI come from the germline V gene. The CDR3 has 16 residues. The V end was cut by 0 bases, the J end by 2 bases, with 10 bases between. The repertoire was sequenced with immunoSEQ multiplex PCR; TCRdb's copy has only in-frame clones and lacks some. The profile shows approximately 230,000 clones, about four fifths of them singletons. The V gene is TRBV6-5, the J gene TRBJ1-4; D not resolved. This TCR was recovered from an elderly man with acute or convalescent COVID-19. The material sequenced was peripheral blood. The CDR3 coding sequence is TGTGCCAGCAGTTACTCGGGTGGGAGGACTAATGAAAAACTGTTTTTT. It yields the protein CASSYSGGRTNEKLFF.